The entry below describes one TCR beta chain. The record originates from a study of memory CD4+ T cells and cytomegalovirus serostatus. The CDR3 is 15 amino acids. The germline V gene has CDR1 SGHNT and CDR2 YENEEA. The V gene lost 1 base and the J gene lost 0 bases, with 7 bases spanning the gap. Single viable CD3+CD4+CD8-CD45RO+ cells were sorted as the memory CD4+ T cells. In the original workflow: After removing out-of-frame reads, over 2 million distinct TCRbeta sequences remained. Sequenced by immunoSEQ multiplex PCR; TCRdb stores in-frame clones only, minus some. The DNA gave D and trimming, while V, J and clone size come from that table. Seen here are tens of thousands of clones, about 73% observed once, and the top ten hold about 2.7%.

Sequenced sample: memory CD4+ T cells from blood. V is TRBV11-3 and J is TRBJ2-1; D unclear. This sequence originates from an adult in good health and CMV-seropositive. DNA for the CDR3: TGTGCCAGCAGCTTAGTACCCATCTCCTACAATGAGCAGTTCTTC. Translated: CASSLVPISYNEQFF.